One sample yielded the 21 T cell receptor beta chains listed below, sequenced in a study of regulatory T cells in long-lasting Graves disease. Time point defined: persistent/refractory GD, antithyroid drugs over 5 years with positive TRAb. The authors made the TCR library using RNA they extracted from PBMCs. Arm-PCR of CDR3 regions and iRepertoire HTBI primers were used to build TCR beta libraries. TCRdb recomputed calls from the multiplex PCR reads with MiXCR, one row per CDR3 protein. The sample consists of approximately 380,000 distinct CDR3 sequences, about a fifth of them appearing once. Specimen: peripheral blood mononuclear cells (PBMCs), collected when the disease was refractory, from a patient treated with antithyroid drugs. These receptors originate from a female donor with Graves disease.

This clonotype was seen a single time. One junction end disagrees with the germline gene, perhaps due to a read error. The genes are TRBV29-1 and TRBJ1-2; the D is unclear. Germline CDR1 and CDR2: SQVTM and ANQGSEA. The CDR3 covers 14 residues. The CDR3 loop reads CSVVGRATNYGCTF. The DNA for the CDR3 is TGCAGCGTTGTCGGTAGGGCCACTAACTATGGCTGCACCTTC.

The sample holds a few counts of this clonotype. The genes are TRBV7-9 and TRBJ2-7; TRBD2 is a possible D gene (6 bases). The CDR3 is made up of 14 amino acids. Germline values: CDR1 SEHNR, CDR2 FQNEAQ (reference sequence). V lost 3 bases and J 0 bases, leaving 9 bases between the germline ends. The CDR3 is CASSLGTLSYEQYF. The DNA for the CDR3 is TGTGCCAGCAGCTTGGGGACTCTCTCCTACGAGCAGTACTTC.

This clonotype was recorded at least ten times. V and J are TRBV2 and TRBJ2-7; 16 bases align to TRBD2. The CDR3 has 19 residues. Germline CDR1 SNHLY, CDR2 FYNNEI. The ends lost 0 bases at V and 1 base at J; junction bases unmatched: 6. This CDR3 reads CASSEAPGTSGRASYEQYF. The CDR3 DNA reads TGTGCCAGCAGTGAAGCACCCGGGACTAGCGGGAGGGCGTCCTACGAGCAGTACTTC.

This clonotype came up a few times. The chain carries TRBV7-2 and TRBJ1-1, with 8 bases matching TRBD1. V lost 2 bases to trimming and J lost 3 bases; unmatched junction nucleotides: 8. The CDR3 runs 16 residues. Per the germline V gene, CDR1 is SGHTA and CDR2 is FQGNSA. The CDR3 loop reads CASSLIAGGADTEAFF. CDR3 DNA sequence: TGTGCCAGCAGCTTAATTGCAGGGGGCGCCGACACTGAAGCTTTCTTT.

This clonotype was seen ten or more times. CDR3 nucleotides: TGTGCCAGCAGTGTATCAGGACAGAACTACACCTTC. Translating gives CASSVSGQNYTF. The chain couples TRBV6-1 to TRBJ1-2; tentative D call: TRBD1 (6 bases). The CDR3 is 12 residues long. The germline V gene encodes CDR1 MNHNS and CDR2 SASEGT. V lost 4 bases, J lost 10 bases, and 13 bases lay in between.

This clonotype was picked up many times. This chain links TRBV11-2 with TRBJ2-4; 8 positions agree with TRBD2. CDR1 SGHAT and CDR2 FQNNGV come from the germline V gene. Losses at the gene ends were 6 bases for V and 0 bases for J; bases not matched to a gene: 7. The CDR3 sequence is 16 residues long. This CDR3 reads CASSREGGVAKNIQYF. The CDR3 coding sequence is TGTGCCAGCAGTCGGGAGGGGGGAGTAGCCAAAAACATTCAGTACTTC. The complete variable domain, with remaining parts taken from reference TRBV11-2 and TRBJ2-4, reads EAGVAQSPRYKIIEKRQSVAFWCNPISGHATLYWYQQILGQGPKLLIQFQNNGVVDDSQLPKDRFSAERLKGVDSTLKIQPAKLEDSAVYLCASSREGGVAKNIQYFGAGTRLSVL.

A remark on this clonotype: A much larger clone differs from this one at a single base, so this may be a read error. The J gene is TRBJ2-2, the V gene TRBV12-3 or TRBV12-4, with a possible D match to TRBD1 (6 bases). The CDR3 runs 15 residues. Written as DNA, the CDR3 is TGTGCCAGCGGCTCGATACAGGGATCCACCGGGGAGCCGTTTTTT. It is translated as CASGSIQGSTGEPFF.

This clonotype was picked up many times. The V call is TRBV20-1, the J call TRBJ2-5; the match to TRBD1 covers 7 bases. V was clipped by 6 bases and J by 1 base; unmatched bases: 11. The CDR3 totals 15 residues. Germline V gene data show CDR1 as DFQATT and CDR2 as SNEGSKA (reference sequence). The CDR3 region is CSANRFGTVQETQYF. The CDR3 DNA reads as TGCAGTGCCAATAGGTTCGGGACAGTCCAAGAGACCCAGTACTTC.

This clonotype was picked up many times. This CDR3 is CAWSRDRGNTEAFF. DNA of the CDR3: TGTGCCTGGAGCAGGGACAGGGGGAACACTGAAGCTTTCTTT. The chain links TRBV30 to TRBJ1-1; 10 positions match TRBD1. After removal of 3 bases from V and 1 base from J, the junction contained 2 bases not matched to a gene. Per the germline V gene, CDR1 is GTSNPN and CDR2 is SVGIG (reference sequence). This CDR3 comprises 14 residues.

The V and J genes are TRBV6-1 and TRBJ1-2, with D perhaps matching TRBD1 (5 bases). The V gene lost 7 bases and the J gene lost 8 bases, with 23 bases spanning the gap. Germline V CDR1 and CDR2: MNHNS, SASEGT. There are 15 residues in the CDR3. The CDR3 DNA is TGTGCCAGCAACCCTGGGGGGAGGGAAAACGGCGGCTACACCTTC. Its translation: CASNPGGRENGGYTF.

This clonotype was seen many times. The V and J genes are TRBV11-2 and TRBJ2-7; maybe TRBD1 (5 bases). Trimming took 3 bases from V and 0 from J, leaving 9 bases between them. The V gene's germline CDR1 is SGHAT and CDR2 FQNNGV. The CDR3 loop spans 14 amino acids. The CDR3 spells CASSLTASSYEQYF. CDR3 in DNA: TGTGCCAGCAGCTTGACAGCAAGCTCCTACGAGCAGTACTTC.

This clonotype was detected ten times or more. The chain has TRBV20-1 and TRBJ1-6; 8 bases map to TRBD1. J was trimmed by 6 bases and V by 6 bases; bases with no gene match: 10. The CDR3 is 15 amino acids. Germline assignment: CDR1 DFQATT and CDR2 SNEGSKA (reference sequence). Here the CDR3 reads CSARSQDRANSPLHF. CDR3 DNA: TGCAGTGCCCGCTCTCAGGACAGGGCTAATTCACCCCTCCACTTT.

J is TRBJ2-2 and V is TRBV7-2, with D perhaps matching TRBD1 (6 bases). This CDR3 region has 15 residues. Trimming pared 5 bases from V and 4 bases from J, leaving 14 bases between. In germline, CDR1 is SGHTA, CDR2 FQGNSA. The CDR3 DNA is TGTGCCAGCAGCCGCGGACAGTTTTCCACCGGGGAGCTGTTTTTT. It translates to CASSRGQFSTGELFF.

This clonotype has a count of ten or more. The rearrangement joins TRBV28 to TRBJ2-7; TRBD1 aligns across 9 bases. Germline CDR1 MDHEN, CDR2 SYDVKM. The J segment lost 1 base and the V segment lost 6 bases, leaving 7 bases of the junction unmatched. The CDR3 sequence is 15 residues long. The chain's CDR3 is CASSFGTGPSYEQYF. The DNA for the CDR3 is TGTGCCAGCAGCTTTGGGACAGGGCCGTCCTACGAGCAGTACTTC.

This clonotype was seen a few times. The chain employs TRBV29-1 and TRBJ1-4; 10 bases are shared with TRBD1. V shed 7 bases, J shed 5 bases, and the junction held 4 bases outside the gene matches. The length of the CDR3 is 13 residues. Germline CDR1 SQVTM, CDR2 ANQGSEA. This CDR3 reads CSAQGQGNEKLFF. The CDR3 nucleotides are TGCAGCGCCCAGGGACAGGGGAATGAAAAACTGTTTTTT.

In its sample, this clonotype was seen many times. The V and J genes are TRBV9 and TRBJ2-6; D gene uncertain. The CDR3 has 13 residues. CDR1 is SGDLS and CDR2 is YYNGEE in the germline V gene. The V and J ends lost 7 bases and 5 bases respectively, with 10 bases between them. CDR3 in DNA: TGTGCCAGCGCGAAAGGGTGGGCCAACGTCCTGACTTTC. This sequence encodes CASAKGWANVLTF.

This clonotype was observed at least ten times. The rearrangement links TRBV5-5 to TRBJ2-5; D is undetermined. CDR1 and CDR2 (germline): SGHKS, YYEKEE (reference sequence). V lost 0 bases, J lost 2 bases, and 11 bases lay in between. This CDR3 has 15 amino acids. The CDR3 sequence is CASSLAGRTQETQYF. CDR3 DNA sequence: TGTGCCAGCAGCTTGGCGGGCAGGACGCAAGAGACCCAGTACTTC. The whole variable domain, filled in from reference TRBV5-5 and TRBJ2-5, reads DAGVTQSPTHLIKTRGQQVTLRCSPISGHKSVSWYQQVLGQGPQFIFQYYEKEERGRGNFPDRFSARQFPNYSSELNVNALLLGDSALYLCASSLAGRTQETQYFGPGTRLLVL.

This clonotype was counted a few times. The chain employs TRBV4-3 and TRBJ2-2; D remains ambiguous. Per germline, CDR1 LGHNA and CDR2 YSLEER. The CDR3 spans 15 residues. The V end lost 1 base, the J end lost 5 bases, and 11 bases lay between the germline ends. The CDR3 protein is CASSQAGRTTGELFF. The DNA of the CDR3 is TGCGCCAGCAGCCAAGCGGGCCGCACGACCGGGGAGCTGTTTTTT.

This clonotype appeared many times. CDR3 loop: CASSPAGQLKGEDYEQYF. As DNA, the CDR3 is TGTGCCAGCAGCCCCGCGGGACAGCTCAAGGGGGAAGATTACGAGCAGTACTTC. The genes are TRBV28 and TRBJ2-7, with a weak D call TRBD1 (7 bases). The CDR3 sequence is 18 residues long. Trimming removed 6 bases at V and 4 bases at J, with 28 bases between. CDR1 is MDHEN and CDR2 is SYDVKM in the germline V gene.

This clonotype has at least ten counts. The V gene is TRBV20-1, the J gene TRBJ1-2; D call uncertain. The germline V gene encodes CDR1 DFQATT and CDR2 SNEGSKA (reference sequence). The CDR3 is 13 amino acids. With 0 bases removed from V and 4 bases from J, the gap between germline ends came to 9 bases. The CDR3 loop is CSAREQVVYGYTF. CDR3 in DNA: TGCAGTGCTAGAGAGCAGGTGGTCTATGGCTACACCTTC.

Points on this clonotype: A read error is possible here, since a much larger clone lies one base away. V gene TRBV18 combines with J gene TRBJ1-4, with D possibly being TRBD1 (5 bases). CDR3 length equals 14 residues. CDR1 KGHSH and CDR2 LQKENI come from the germline V gene. CDR3 DNA: TGTGCCAGCTCATCACCTTTGGAGGGGGAAAAACTGTTTTTT. Translating gives CASSSPLEGEKLFF. Combining the CDR3 with reference TRBV18 and TRBJ1-4 gives the whole variable domain NAGVMQNPRHLVRRRGQEARLRCSPMKGHSHVYWYRQLPEEGLKFMVYLQKENIIDESGMPKERFSAEFPKEGPSILRIQQVVRGDSAAYFCASSSPLEGEKLFFGSGTQLSVL.